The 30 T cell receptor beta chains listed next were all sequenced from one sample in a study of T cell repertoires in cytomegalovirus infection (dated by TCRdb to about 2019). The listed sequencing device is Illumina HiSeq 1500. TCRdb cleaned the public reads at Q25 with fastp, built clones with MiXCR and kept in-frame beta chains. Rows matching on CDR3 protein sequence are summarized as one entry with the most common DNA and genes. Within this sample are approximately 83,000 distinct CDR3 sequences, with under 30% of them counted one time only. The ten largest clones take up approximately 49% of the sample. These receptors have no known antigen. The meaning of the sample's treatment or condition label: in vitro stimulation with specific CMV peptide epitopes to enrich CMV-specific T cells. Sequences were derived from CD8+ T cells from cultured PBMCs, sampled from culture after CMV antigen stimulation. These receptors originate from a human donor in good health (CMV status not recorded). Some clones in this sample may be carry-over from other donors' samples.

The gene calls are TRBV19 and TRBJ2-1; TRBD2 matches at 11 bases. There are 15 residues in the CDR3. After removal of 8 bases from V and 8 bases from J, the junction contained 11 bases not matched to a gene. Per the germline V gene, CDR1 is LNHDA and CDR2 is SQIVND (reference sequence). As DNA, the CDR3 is TGTGCCAGTGCAGATTTAGCGGGAGGGCCCCATGAGCAGTTCTTC. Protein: CASADLAGGPHEQFF.

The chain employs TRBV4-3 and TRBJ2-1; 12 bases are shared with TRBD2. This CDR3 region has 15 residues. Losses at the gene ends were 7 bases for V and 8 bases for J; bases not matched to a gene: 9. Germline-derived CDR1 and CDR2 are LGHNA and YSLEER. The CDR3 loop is CASTRTSGTKDEQFF. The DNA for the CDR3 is TGCGCCAGCACAAGGACTAGCGGGACCAAGGATGAGCAGTTCTTC.

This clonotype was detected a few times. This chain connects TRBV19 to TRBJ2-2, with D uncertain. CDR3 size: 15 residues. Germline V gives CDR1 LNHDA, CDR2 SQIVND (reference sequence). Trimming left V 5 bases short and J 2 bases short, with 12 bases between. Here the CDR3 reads CASSPWTRNTGELFF. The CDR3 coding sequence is TGTGCCAGTAGTCCCTGGACGAGAAACACCGGGGAGCTGTTTTTT.

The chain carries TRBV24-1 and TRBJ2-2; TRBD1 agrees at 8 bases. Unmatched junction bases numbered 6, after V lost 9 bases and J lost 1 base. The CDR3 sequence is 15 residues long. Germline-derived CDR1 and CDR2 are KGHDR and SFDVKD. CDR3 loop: CATGLDRGNTGELFF. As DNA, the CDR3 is TGTGCCACCGGGCTCGACAGGGGGAACACCGGGGAGCTGTTTTTT.

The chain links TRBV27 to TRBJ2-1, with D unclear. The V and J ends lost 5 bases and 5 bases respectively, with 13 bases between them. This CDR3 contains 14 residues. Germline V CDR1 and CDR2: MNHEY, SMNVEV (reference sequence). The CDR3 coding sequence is TGTGCCAGCAGTGACGCTAGTTTCGACAATGAGCAGTTCTTC. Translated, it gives CASSDASFDNEQFF.

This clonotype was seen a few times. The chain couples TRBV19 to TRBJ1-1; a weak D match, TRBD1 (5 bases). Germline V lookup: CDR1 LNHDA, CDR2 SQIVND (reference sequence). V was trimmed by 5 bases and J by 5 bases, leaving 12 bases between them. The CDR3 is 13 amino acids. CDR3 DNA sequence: TGTGCCAGTAGTCTCACAGGAGGGACTGAAGCTTTCTTT. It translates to CASSLTGGTEAFF. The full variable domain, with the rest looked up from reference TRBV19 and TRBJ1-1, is DGGITQSPKYLFRKEGQNVTLSCEQNLNHDAMYWYRQDPGQGLRLIYYSQIVNDFQKGDIAEGYSVSREKKESFPLTVTSAQKNPTAFYLCASSLTGGTEAFFGQGTRLTVV.

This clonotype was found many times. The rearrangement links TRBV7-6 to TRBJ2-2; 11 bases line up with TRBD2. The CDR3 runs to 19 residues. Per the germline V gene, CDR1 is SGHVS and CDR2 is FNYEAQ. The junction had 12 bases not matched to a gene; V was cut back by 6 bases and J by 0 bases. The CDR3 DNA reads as TGTGCCAGCAGTTTGGGCCTAGCGGGGGGAGTCGCGAACACCGGGGAGCTGTTTTTT. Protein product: CASSLGLAGGVANTGELFF.

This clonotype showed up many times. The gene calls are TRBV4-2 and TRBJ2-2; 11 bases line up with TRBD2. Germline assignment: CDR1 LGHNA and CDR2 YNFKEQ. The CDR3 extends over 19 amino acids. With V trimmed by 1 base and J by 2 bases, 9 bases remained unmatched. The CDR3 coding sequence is TGTGCCAGCAGCCAAGGAAAGGCTAGCGGGGGGCTAAACACCGGGGAGCTGTTTTTT. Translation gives CASSQGKASGGLNTGELFF.

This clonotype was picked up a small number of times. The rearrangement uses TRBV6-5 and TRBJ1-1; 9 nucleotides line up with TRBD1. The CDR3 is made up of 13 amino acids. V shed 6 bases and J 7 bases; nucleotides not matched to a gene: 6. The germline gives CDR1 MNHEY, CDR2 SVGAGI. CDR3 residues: CASSPGTGNEAFF. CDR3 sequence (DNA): TGTGCCAGCAGCCCCGGGACAGGGAATGAAGCTTTCTTT.

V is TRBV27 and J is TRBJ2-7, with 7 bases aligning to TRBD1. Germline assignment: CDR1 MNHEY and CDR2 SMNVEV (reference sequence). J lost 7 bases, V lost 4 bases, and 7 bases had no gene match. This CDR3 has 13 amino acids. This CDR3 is CASSSTGVREQYF. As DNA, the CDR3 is TGTGCCAGCAGTTCTACAGGGGTCCGGGAGCAGTACTTC.

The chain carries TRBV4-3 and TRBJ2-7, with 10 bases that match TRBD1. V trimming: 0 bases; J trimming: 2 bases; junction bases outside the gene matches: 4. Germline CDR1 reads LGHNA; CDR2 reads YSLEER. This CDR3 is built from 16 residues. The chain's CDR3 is CASSQDRQGATYEQYF. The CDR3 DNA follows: TGCGCCAGCAGCCAAGACCGACAGGGGGCCACCTACGAGCAGTACTTC.

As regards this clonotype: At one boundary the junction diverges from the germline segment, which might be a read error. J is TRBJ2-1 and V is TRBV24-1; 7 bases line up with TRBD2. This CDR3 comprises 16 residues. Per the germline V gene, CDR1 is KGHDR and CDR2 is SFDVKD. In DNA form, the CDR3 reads TGCTGGGGGGGGGGGGTCGACCGAAAAACCTACAATGAGCAGTTCTTC. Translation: CWGGGVDRKTYNEQFF.

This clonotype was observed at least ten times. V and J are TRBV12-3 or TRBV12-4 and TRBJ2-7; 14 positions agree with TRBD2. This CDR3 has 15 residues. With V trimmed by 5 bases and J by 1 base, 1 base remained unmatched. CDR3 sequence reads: CASSGTSGGSYEQYF. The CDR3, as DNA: TGTGCCAGCAGTGGGACTAGCGGGGGATCCTACGAGCAGTACTTC.

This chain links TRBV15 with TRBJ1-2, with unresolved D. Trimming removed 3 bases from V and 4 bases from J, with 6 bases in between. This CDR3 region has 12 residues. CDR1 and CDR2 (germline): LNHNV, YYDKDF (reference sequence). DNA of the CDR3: TGTGCCACCAGCAGTGGAGCCTATGGCTACACCTTC. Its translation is CATSSGAYGYTF.

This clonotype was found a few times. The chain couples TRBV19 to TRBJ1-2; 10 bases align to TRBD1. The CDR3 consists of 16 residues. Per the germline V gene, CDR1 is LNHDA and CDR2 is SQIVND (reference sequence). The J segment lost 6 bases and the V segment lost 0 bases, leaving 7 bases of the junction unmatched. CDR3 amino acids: CASSIDFSGTGDGYTF. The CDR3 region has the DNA TGTGCCAGTAGTATAGACTTTTCCGGGACAGGGGATGGCTACACCTTC.

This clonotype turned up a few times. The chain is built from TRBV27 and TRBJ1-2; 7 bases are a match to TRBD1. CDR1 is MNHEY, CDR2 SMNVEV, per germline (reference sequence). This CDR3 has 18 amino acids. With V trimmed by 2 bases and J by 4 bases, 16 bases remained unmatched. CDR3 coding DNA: TGTGCCAGCAGTTTAGTCGCGCAGGGGGGGAAGCGGGGCTATGGCTACACCTTC. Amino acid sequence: CASSLVAQGGKRGYGYTF.

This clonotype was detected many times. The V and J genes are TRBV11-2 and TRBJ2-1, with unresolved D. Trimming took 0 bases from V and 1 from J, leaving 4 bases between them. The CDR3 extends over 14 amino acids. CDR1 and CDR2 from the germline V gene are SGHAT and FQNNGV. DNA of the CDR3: TGTGCCAGCAGCTTAGACCCGTCCTACAATGAGCAGTTCTTC. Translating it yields CASSLDPSYNEQFF.

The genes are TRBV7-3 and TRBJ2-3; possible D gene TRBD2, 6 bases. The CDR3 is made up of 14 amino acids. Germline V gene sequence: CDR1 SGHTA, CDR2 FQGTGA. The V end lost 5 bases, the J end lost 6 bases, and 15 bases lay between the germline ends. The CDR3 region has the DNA TGTGCCAGCAGCCGCGGGGCCTCCAAGGATACGCAGTATTTT. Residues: CASSRGASKDTQYF.

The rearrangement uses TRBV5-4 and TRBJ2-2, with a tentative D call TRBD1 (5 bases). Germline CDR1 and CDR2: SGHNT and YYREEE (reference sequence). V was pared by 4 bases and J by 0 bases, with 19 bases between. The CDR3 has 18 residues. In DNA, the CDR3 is TGTGCCAGCAGCAGATCTAAACAGGTTTTTACGAACACCGGGGAGCTGTTTTTT. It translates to CASSRSKQVFTNTGELFF.

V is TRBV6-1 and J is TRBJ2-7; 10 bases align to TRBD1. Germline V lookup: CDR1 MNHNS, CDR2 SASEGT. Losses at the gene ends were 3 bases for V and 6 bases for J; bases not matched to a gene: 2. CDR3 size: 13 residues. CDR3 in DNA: TGTGCCAGCAGTGAGGGACAGGGGTTCGAGCAGTACTTC. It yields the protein CASSEGQGFEQYF.

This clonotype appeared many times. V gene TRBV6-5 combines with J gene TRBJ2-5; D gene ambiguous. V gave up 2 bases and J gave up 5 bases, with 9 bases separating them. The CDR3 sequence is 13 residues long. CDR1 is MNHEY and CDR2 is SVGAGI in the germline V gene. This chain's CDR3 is CASSYRYSETQYF. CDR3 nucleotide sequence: TGTGCCAGCAGTTACCGGTACTCGGAGACCCAGTACTTC.

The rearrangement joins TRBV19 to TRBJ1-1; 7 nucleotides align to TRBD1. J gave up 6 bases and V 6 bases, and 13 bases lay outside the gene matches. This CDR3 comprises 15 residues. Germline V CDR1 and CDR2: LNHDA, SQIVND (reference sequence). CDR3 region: CASSTQLRDSPEAFF. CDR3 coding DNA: TGTGCCAGTAGCACGCAACTCCGGGACAGTCCTGAAGCTTTCTTT.

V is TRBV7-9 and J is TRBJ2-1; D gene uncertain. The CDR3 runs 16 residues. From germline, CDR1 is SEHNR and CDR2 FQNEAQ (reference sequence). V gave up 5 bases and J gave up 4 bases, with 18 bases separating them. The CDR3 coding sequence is TGTGCCAGCAGCGAAACCGTGGAACAAAGGTACAATGAGCAGTTCTTC. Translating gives CASSETVEQRYNEQFF.

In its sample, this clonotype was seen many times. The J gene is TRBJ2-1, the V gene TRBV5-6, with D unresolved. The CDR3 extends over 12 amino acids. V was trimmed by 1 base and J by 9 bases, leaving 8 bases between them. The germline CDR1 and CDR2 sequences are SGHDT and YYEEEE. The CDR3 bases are TGTGCCAGCAGCTTGACGTTGAGTGAGCAGTTCTTC. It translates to CASSLTLSEQFF.

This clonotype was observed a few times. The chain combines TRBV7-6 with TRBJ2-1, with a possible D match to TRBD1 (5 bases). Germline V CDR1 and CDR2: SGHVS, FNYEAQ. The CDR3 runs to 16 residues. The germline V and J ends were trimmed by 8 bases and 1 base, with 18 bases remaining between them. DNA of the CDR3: TGTGCCAGCGGTGAGATGAACAGGCAGTCCTACAATGAGCAGTTCTTC. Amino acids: CASGEMNRQSYNEQFF.

In DNA, the CDR3 is TGTGCCAGTAGTTCCCTCGGGGGAGGTCAGCCCCAGCATTTT. This gives the protein CASSSLGGGQPQHF. The rearrangement joins TRBV19 to TRBJ1-5; perhaps TRBD1 as D (5 bases). Germline CDR1 is LNHDA and CDR2 is SQIVND (reference sequence). Trimming took off 5 bases at V and 6 bases at J, with 14 bases between the two ends. The CDR3 length is 14 residues.

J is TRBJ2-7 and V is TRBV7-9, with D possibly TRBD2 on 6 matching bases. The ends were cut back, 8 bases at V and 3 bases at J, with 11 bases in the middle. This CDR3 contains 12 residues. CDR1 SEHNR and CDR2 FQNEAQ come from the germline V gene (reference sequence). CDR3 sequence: CASGGLGYEQYF. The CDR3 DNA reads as TGTGCCAGCGGAGGGTTGGGCTACGAGCAGTACTTC.

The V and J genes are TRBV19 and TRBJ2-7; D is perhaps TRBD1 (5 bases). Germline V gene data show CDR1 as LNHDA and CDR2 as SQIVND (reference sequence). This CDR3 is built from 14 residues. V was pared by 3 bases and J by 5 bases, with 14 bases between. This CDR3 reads CASSIWAGINEQYF. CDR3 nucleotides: TGTGCCAGTAGTATTTGGGCAGGGATTAACGAGCAGTACTTC.

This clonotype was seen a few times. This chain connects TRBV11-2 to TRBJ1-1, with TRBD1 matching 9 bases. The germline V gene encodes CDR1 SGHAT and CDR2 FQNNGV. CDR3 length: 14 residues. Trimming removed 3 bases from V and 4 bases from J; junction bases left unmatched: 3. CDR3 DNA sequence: TGTGCCAGCAGCTTGAGGGGACAGGGCACTGAAGCTTTCTTT. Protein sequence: CASSLRGQGTEAFF. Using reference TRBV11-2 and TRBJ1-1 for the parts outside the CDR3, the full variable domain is EAGVAQSPRYKIIEKRQSVAFWCNPISGHATLYWYQQILGQGPKLLIQFQNNGVVDDSQLPKDRFSAERLKGVDSTLKIQPAKLEDSAVYLCASSLRGQGTEAFFGQGTRLTVV.

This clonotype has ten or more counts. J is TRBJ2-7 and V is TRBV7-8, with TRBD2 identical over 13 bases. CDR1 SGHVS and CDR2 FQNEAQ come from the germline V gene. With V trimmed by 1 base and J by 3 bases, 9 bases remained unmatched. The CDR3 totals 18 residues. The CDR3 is CASSLEGGLAGPFYEQYF. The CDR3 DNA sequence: TGTGCCAGCAGCTTAGAGGGGGGACTAGCGGGGCCTTTCTACGAGCAGTACTTC.